Listed below are T cell receptor beta chains from one sample, sequenced in a study of metastatic and nonmetastatic thyroid tumors. TCRdb reprocessed the PCR reads using MiXCR. This table has about 12,000 clones, around a third appearing once. Material: tumor tissue. The receptor source for this set is a male donor with papillary thyroid cancer or a benign thyroid nodule (not recorded which). Some clones in this sample may be carry-over from other donors' samples. Each CDR3 is given with its conserved first and last residue. Fields, in order: V gene, D gene, J gene, clone size, CDR3 DNA, CDR3 protein. D genes are given only for firm matches. Expanded clones get a size class; other rows say once, few or many, or leave the size out.

v_gene: TRBV28
d_gene: NA
j_gene: TRBJ1-6
abundance: many
CDR3nt: TGTGCCAGCAACAGTCTGCCCTATAATTCACCCCTCCACTTT
CDR3aa: CASNSLPYNSPLHF

v_gene: TRBV11-1
d_gene: TRBD2
j_gene: TRBJ2-3
abundance: few
CDR3nt: TGTGCCAGCAGCTTATCGGTGGCTAGCGGGGGGGCCTCCGATACGCAGTATTTT
CDR3aa: CASSLSVASGGASDTQYF

v_gene: TRBV5-4
d_gene: NA
j_gene: TRBJ2-7
abundance: NA
CDR3nt: TGTGCCAGCAGGACCCCACAGGTAAGAAACTCCTACGAGCAGTACTTC
CDR3aa: CASRTPQVRNSYEQYF

v_gene: TRBV11-2
d_gene: TRBD2
j_gene: TRBJ2-1
abundance: few
CDR3nt: TGTGCCAGCATATCTAGCGGGGGAAATTCCTACAATGAGCAGTTCTTC
CDR3aa: CASISSGGNSYNEQFF

v_gene: TRBV6-5
d_gene: NA
j_gene: TRBJ2-7
abundance: few
CDR3nt: TGTGCCAGCAGTTACTACGAGCAGTACTTC
CDR3aa: CASSYYEQYF

v_gene: TRBV6-1
d_gene: TRBD1
j_gene: TRBJ2-2
abundance: medium-sized
CDR3nt: TGTGCCAGCAGACAGGGGGCGGGTACCGGGGAGCTGTTTTTT
CDR3aa: CASRQGAGTGELFF

v_gene: TRBV11-3
d_gene: NA
j_gene: TRBJ1-1
abundance: NA
CDR3nt: TGTGCCAGCAGCTTAGGGCAGGGTATGAGAGCTTTCTTT
CDR3aa: CASSLGQGMRAFF

v_gene: TRBV10-3
d_gene: NA
j_gene: TRBJ1-2
abundance: few
CDR3nt: TGTGCCATCAGTGAGCAGGAACACTATGGCTACACCTTC
CDR3aa: CAISEQEHYGYTF

v_gene: TRBV28
d_gene: NA
j_gene: TRBJ2-7
abundance: few
CDR3nt: TGTGCCAGCAGTTTCTTACTGGATGGGTTAACCTACGAGCAGTACTTC
CDR3aa: CASSFLLDGLTYEQYF

v_gene: TRBV5-1
d_gene: TRBD1
j_gene: TRBJ1-2
abundance: medium-sized
CDR3nt: TGCGCCAGCAGCTTGGACAGGGGGGGCGATGGCTACACCTTC
CDR3aa: CASSLDRGGDGYTF

v_gene: TRBV20-1
d_gene: TRBD2
j_gene: TRBJ2-7
abundance: NA
CDR3nt: TGCTCGGCTTTGATGGCGGGAGACACCTACGAGCAGTACTTC
CDR3aa: CSALMAGDTYEQYF

v_gene: TRBV12-3/TRBV12-4
d_gene: TRBD2
j_gene: TRBJ2-1
abundance: medium-sized
CDR3nt: TGTGCCAGCAGGCTAGCGGGCAATGAGCAGTTCTTC
CDR3aa: CASRLAGNEQFF

v_gene: TRBV6-1
d_gene: NA
j_gene: TRBJ1-1
abundance: NA
CDR3nt: TGTGCCAGCAGTGAACAGGGGTTCACTGAAGCTTTCTTT
CDR3aa: CASSEQGFTEAFF

v_gene: TRBV2
d_gene: TRBD1
j_gene: TRBJ2-7
abundance: few
CDR3nt: TGTGCCAGCAGTGAGGACAGGGGGATCTACGAGCAGTACTTC
CDR3aa: CASSEDRGIYEQYF

v_gene: TRBV30
d_gene: NA
j_gene: TRBJ2-7
abundance: NA
CDR3nt: TGTGCCTGGACTAGGGGAAACTACGAGCAGTACTTC
CDR3aa: CAWTRGNYEQYF

v_gene: TRBV12-5
d_gene: NA
j_gene: TRBJ2-2
abundance: many
CDR3nt: TGTGCTAGTGCCGCAGATCAATGGGGTAGCACGAACACCGGGGAGCTGTTTTTT
CDR3aa: CASAADQWGSTNTGELFF

v_gene: TRBV5-1
d_gene: NA
j_gene: TRBJ2-6
abundance: NA
CDR3nt: TGCGCCAGCTTTCGGGGGCTAGGTGGGGCCAACGTCCTGACTTTC
CDR3aa: CASFRGLGGANVLTF

v_gene: TRBV6-2/TRBV6-3
d_gene: TRBD1
j_gene: TRBJ1-6
abundance: few
CDR3nt: TGTGCCAGCAGTCGACAGGGGGAGAATTCACCCCTCCACTTT
CDR3aa: CASSRQGENSPLHF

v_gene: TRBV5-6
d_gene: NA
j_gene: TRBJ2-7
abundance: NA
CDR3nt: TGTGCCAGCAGCTTGGGAGGTTACTCCTACGAGCAGTACTTC
CDR3aa: CASSLGGYSYEQYF

v_gene: TRBV20-1
d_gene: NA
j_gene: TRBJ1-1
abundance: NA
CDR3nt: TGCAGTGCCCCTGGGAGGGGGTCAAACACTGAAGCTTTCTTT
CDR3aa: CSAPGRGSNTEAFF

v_gene: TRBV19
d_gene: NA
j_gene: TRBJ1-2
abundance: NA
CDR3nt: TGTGCCAGTAGGGATTTGGGGTACTATGGCTACACCTTC
CDR3aa: CASRDLGYYGYTF

v_gene: TRBV6-6
d_gene: NA
j_gene: TRBJ1-1
abundance: few
CDR3nt: TGTGCCAGCAGTTACTCGTCGGGGGTCTCGTCTCCAAAAGGAGCTTTCTTT
CDR3aa: CASSYSSGVSSPKGAFF

v_gene: TRBV18
d_gene: NA
j_gene: TRBJ1-1
abundance: medium-sized
CDR3nt: TGTGCCAGCTCACCTCAACCCTGGGGGTTGTCGGACACTGAAGCTTTCTTT
CDR3aa: CASSPQPWGLSDTEAFF

v_gene: TRBV7-4
d_gene: TRBD1
j_gene: TRBJ1-3
abundance: medium-sized
CDR3nt: TGTGCCAGCAGACCTATCACGGGCAGGGGGCATGCGGGCTCTGGAAACACCATATATTTT
CDR3aa: CASRPITGRGHAGSGNTIYF

v_gene: TRBV7-3
d_gene: NA
j_gene: TRBJ2-1
abundance: NA
CDR3nt: TGTGCCAGCAGCTTAGCGGAGTACAATGAGCAGTTCTTC
CDR3aa: CASSLAEYNEQFF

v_gene: TRBV19
d_gene: TRBD2
j_gene: TRBJ2-7
abundance: medium-sized
CDR3nt: TGTGCCAGTAGTCCTAGGACTAGCGGGAGATTCACCTACGAGCAGTACTTC
CDR3aa: CASSPRTSGRFTYEQYF

v_gene: TRBV7-9
d_gene: NA
j_gene: TRBJ1-3
abundance: NA
CDR3nt: TGTGCCAGCAGCTTATCGGGGAACACCATATATTTT
CDR3aa: CASSLSGNTIYF

v_gene: TRBV5-1
d_gene: NA
j_gene: TRBJ1-4
abundance: many
CDR3nt: TGCGCCAGCAGCTTAACAGGCGGGGCTGAAAAACTGTTTTTT
CDR3aa: CASSLTGGAEKLFF

v_gene: TRBV6-2/TRBV6-3
d_gene: TRBD1
j_gene: TRBJ2-7
abundance: few
CDR3nt: TGTGCCAGCAGTTACCTTCAGGGGGTCTACGAGCAGTACTTC
CDR3aa: CASSYLQGVYEQYF

v_gene: TRBV6-6
d_gene: NA
j_gene: TRBJ1-1
abundance: medium-sized
CDR3nt: TGTGCCAGCAGTTACGCCGGGACGAACACTGAAGCTTTCTTT
CDR3aa: CASSYAGTNTEAFF

v_gene: TRBV14
d_gene: NA
j_gene: TRBJ2-2
abundance: medium-sized
CDR3nt: TGTGCCAGCAGCCAAGAACGGGCCACCGGGGAGCTGTTTTTT
CDR3aa: CASSQERATGELFF

v_gene: TRBV7-9
d_gene: NA
j_gene: TRBJ2-7
abundance: NA
CDR3nt: TGTGCCAGCAGCTTAGTTGGGGCCTACGAGCAGTACTTC
CDR3aa: CASSLVGAYEQYF

v_gene: TRBV6-2/TRBV6-3
d_gene: NA
j_gene: TRBJ1-6
abundance: NA
CDR3nt: TGTGCCAGCAGTTATGCCCCTGACAGGTATTCACCCCTCCACTTT
CDR3aa: CASSYAPDRYSPLHF

v_gene: TRBV30
d_gene: NA
j_gene: TRBJ1-3
abundance: medium-sized
CDR3nt: TGTGCCTGGAGTGTAGATCCCTCTGGAAACACCATATATTTT
CDR3aa: CAWSVDPSGNTIYF

v_gene: TRBV28
d_gene: NA
j_gene: TRBJ1-1
abundance: large
CDR3nt: TGTGCCAGCAGTTTTGGGGTGGACCGCCCAAACACTGAAGCTTTCTTT
CDR3aa: CASSFGVDRPNTEAFF

v_gene: TRBV28
d_gene: TRBD1
j_gene: TRBJ1-5
abundance: NA
CDR3nt: TGTGCCAGCAGGGGACAGGGAGGATGGCAGCCCCAGCATTTT
CDR3aa: CASRGQGGWQPQHF

v_gene: TRBV6-1
d_gene: NA
j_gene: TRBJ2-5
abundance: large
CDR3nt: TGTGCCAGCAGTCCAGGACAAGACTTGAGAGAGACCCAGTACTTC
CDR3aa: CASSPGQDLRETQYF

v_gene: TRBV20-1
d_gene: NA
j_gene: TRBJ2-1
abundance: few
CDR3nt: TGCAGTGCTCCCGGACAATCCTACAATGAGCAGTTCTTC
CDR3aa: CSAPGQSYNEQFF

v_gene: TRBV3-1
d_gene: NA
j_gene: TRBJ1-2
abundance: NA
CDR3nt: TGTGCCAGCAGCCAAGACGACAGAGCTTGGGGCTATGGCTACACCTTC
CDR3aa: CASSQDDRAWGYGYTF

v_gene: TRBV28
d_gene: NA
j_gene: TRBJ2-7
abundance: NA
CDR3nt: TGTGCCAGCAGTCTCCAGGTGAGGGAGCAGTACTTC
CDR3aa: CASSLQVREQYF

v_gene: TRBV15
d_gene: TRBD1
j_gene: TRBJ2-3
abundance: medium-sized
CDR3nt: TGTGCCACCAGCATTGGACAGGGGGCAACAGATACGCAGTATTTT
CDR3aa: CATSIGQGATDTQYF

v_gene: TRBV20-1
d_gene: NA
j_gene: TRBJ2-1
abundance: few
CDR3nt: TGCAGTGCTAGAGAATCGGGACGGACCTACAATGAGCAGTTCTTC
CDR3aa: CSARESGRTYNEQFF

v_gene: TRBV19
d_gene: NA
j_gene: TRBJ1-5
abundance: NA
CDR3nt: TGTGCCAGTACCTCTGGACATTATAGCAATCAGCCCCAGCATTTT
CDR3aa: CASTSGHYSNQPQHF

v_gene: TRBV11-2
d_gene: NA
j_gene: TRBJ2-5
abundance: NA
CDR3nt: TGTGCCAGCAGCCGGGACGATCGGACCCAGTACTTC
CDR3aa: CASSRDDRTQYF

v_gene: TRBV5-1
d_gene: NA
j_gene: TRBJ2-7
abundance: once
CDR3nt: TGCGCCAGCAGCTTGACTAGCCGCGAGCAGTACTTC
CDR3aa: CASSLTSREQYF

v_gene: TRBV20-1
d_gene: TRBD1
j_gene: TRBJ2-7
abundance: once
CDR3nt: TGCAGTGCTACCACCGGACAGGGGGCCTACGAGCAGTACTTC
CDR3aa: CSATTGQGAYEQYF

v_gene: TRBV28
d_gene: TRBD1
j_gene: TRBJ1-1
abundance: NA
CDR3nt: TGTGCCAGCAGTCCTCTACAGGGGTCTGAAGCTTTCTTT
CDR3aa: CASSPLQGSEAFF

v_gene: TRBV19
d_gene: TRBD1
j_gene: TRBJ2-5
abundance: NA
CDR3nt: TGTGCCAGTAGTATGGGACAGACGATCCAAGAGACCCAGTACTTC
CDR3aa: CASSMGQTIQETQYF

v_gene: TRBV12-3/TRBV12-4
d_gene: TRBD1
j_gene: TRBJ1-6
abundance: few
CDR3nt: TGTGCCAGCAGTTTAGGGACAGGGGTTTCACCCCTCCACTTT
CDR3aa: CASSLGTGVSPLHF

v_gene: TRBV6-1
d_gene: NA
j_gene: TRBJ2-5
abundance: few
CDR3nt: TGTGCCAGCAGTGAAGACTGGAATAGAGAGAACCAGTACTTC
CDR3aa: CASSEDWNRENQYF

v_gene: TRBV28
d_gene: NA
j_gene: TRBJ2-2
abundance: NA
CDR3nt: TGTGCCAGCAGTTTCCTCCGGTTTCCGAACACCGGGGAGCTGTTTTTT
CDR3aa: CASSFLRFPNTGELFF

v_gene: TRBV19
d_gene: TRBD1
j_gene: TRBJ1-2
abundance: NA
CDR3nt: TGTGCCAGTAGTACCACCCGGGACAGTGCTGGTGGCTACACCTTC
CDR3aa: CASSTTRDSAGGYTF

v_gene: TRBV20-1
d_gene: TRBD2
j_gene: TRBJ2-7
abundance: medium-sized
CDR3nt: TGCAGTGCTCTCCTAGCGGGAAGCTACGAGCAGTACTTC
CDR3aa: CSALLAGSYEQYF